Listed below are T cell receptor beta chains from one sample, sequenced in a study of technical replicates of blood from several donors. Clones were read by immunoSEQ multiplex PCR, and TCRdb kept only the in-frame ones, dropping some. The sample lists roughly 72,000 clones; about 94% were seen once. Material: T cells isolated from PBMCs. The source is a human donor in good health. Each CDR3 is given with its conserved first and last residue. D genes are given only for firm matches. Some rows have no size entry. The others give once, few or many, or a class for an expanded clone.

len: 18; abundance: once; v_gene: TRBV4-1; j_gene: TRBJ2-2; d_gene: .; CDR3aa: CASSQAETELVNTGELFF; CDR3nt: TGCGCCAGCAGCCAGGCCGAGACGGAGCTTGTTAACACCGGGGAGCTGTTTTTT
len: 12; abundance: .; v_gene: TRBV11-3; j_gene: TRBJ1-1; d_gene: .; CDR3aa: CASSFGGPEAFF; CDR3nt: TGTGCCAGCAGTTTTGGGGGCCCTGAAGCTTTCTTT
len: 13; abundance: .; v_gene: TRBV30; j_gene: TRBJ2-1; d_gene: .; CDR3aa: CAWSFGSYNEQFF; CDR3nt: TGTGCCTGGAGTTTCGGGTCCTACAATGAGCAGTTCTTC
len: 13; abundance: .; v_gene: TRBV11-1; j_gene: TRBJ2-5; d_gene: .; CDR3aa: CASSSQGWETQYF; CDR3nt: TGTGCCAGCAGCTCCCAGGGGTGGGAGACCCAGTACTTC
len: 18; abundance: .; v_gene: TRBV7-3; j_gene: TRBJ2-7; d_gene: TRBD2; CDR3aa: CASSLSPGGRVPTYEQYF; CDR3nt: TGTGCCAGCAGCTTATCTCCGGGAGGGCGGGTTCCTACCTACGAGCAGTACTTC
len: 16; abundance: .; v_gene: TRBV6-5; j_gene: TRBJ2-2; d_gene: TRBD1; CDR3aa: CASSYIQGAMNGELFF; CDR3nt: TGTGCCAGCAGTTATATACAGGGGGCAATGAACGGGGAGCTGTTTTTT
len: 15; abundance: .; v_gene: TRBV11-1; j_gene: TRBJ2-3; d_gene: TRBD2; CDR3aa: CASSQLAVITDTQYF; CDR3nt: TGTGCCAGCAGCCAGCTAGCGGTCATCACAGATACGCAGTATTTT
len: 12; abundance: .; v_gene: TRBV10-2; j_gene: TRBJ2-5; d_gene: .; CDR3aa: CASSDAPVDQYF; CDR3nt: TGCGCCAGCAGTGACGCCCCGGTCGACCAGTACTTC
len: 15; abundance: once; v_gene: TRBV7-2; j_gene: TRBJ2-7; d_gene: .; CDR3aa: CASSPPGGLTYEQYF; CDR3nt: TGTGCCAGCAGCCCACCCGGGGGTCTTACCTACGAGCAGTACTTC
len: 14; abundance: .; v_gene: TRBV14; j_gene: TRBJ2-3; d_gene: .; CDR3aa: CASSPLVGTDTQYF; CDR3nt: TGTGCCAGCAGCCCACTAGTCGGCACAGATACGCAGTATTTT
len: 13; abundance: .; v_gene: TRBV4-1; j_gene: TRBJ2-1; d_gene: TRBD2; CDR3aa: CASSSGINNEQFF; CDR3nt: TGCGCCAGCAGTAGCGGGATTAACAATGAGCAGTTCTTC
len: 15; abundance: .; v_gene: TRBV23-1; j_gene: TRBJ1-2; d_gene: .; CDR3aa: CASSHPTQLNYGYTF; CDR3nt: TGCGCCAGCAGTCACCCAACACAGTTAAACTATGGCTACACCTTC
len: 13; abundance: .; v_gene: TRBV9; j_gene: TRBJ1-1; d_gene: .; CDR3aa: CASSVVLNTEAFF; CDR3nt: TGTGCCAGCAGCGTAGTATTGAACACTGAAGCTTTCTTT
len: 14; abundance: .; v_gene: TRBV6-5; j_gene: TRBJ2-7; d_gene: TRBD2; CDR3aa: CASSPGLPSNEQYF; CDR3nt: TGTGCCAGCAGCCCGGGACTACCTTCCAACGAGCAGTACTTC